This section outlines one TCR beta chain sequence together with its context. The record originates from a study of blood T cell repertoires in COVID-19. Across the whole study: Samples of COVID-19 (acute and convalescent) were obtained from the United States, Italy and Spain. Sources were T cells, B-cell-depleted T cells, or PBMCs; the material itself was cDNA or gDNA.

V lost 2 bases and J 1 base, leaving 9 bases between the germline ends. CDR1 and CDR2 (germline): KGHSH, LQKENI. The CDR3 covers 16 residues. Authors' methods: Reference gene primer amplification yielded estimated nucleated cell counts. Using immunoSEQ multiplex PCR, the repertoire was profiled, and TCRdb retains in-frame clones only, with some absent. The DNA was the basis for D and trimming; V, J and clone size are from that table. The profile shows fewer than 300,000 clones, approximately 86% of them singletons. The sequence came from a woman between 18 and 30 years old with acute or convalescent COVID-19. Sequences were obtained from peripheral blood. This chain connects TRBV18 to TRBJ2-6; weak D call: TRBD2 (6 bases). CDR3 sequence reads: CASSPISGSGANVLTF. The CDR3, as DNA: TGTGCCAGCTCACCAATTAGCGGTTCTGGGGCCAACGTCCTGACTTTC.